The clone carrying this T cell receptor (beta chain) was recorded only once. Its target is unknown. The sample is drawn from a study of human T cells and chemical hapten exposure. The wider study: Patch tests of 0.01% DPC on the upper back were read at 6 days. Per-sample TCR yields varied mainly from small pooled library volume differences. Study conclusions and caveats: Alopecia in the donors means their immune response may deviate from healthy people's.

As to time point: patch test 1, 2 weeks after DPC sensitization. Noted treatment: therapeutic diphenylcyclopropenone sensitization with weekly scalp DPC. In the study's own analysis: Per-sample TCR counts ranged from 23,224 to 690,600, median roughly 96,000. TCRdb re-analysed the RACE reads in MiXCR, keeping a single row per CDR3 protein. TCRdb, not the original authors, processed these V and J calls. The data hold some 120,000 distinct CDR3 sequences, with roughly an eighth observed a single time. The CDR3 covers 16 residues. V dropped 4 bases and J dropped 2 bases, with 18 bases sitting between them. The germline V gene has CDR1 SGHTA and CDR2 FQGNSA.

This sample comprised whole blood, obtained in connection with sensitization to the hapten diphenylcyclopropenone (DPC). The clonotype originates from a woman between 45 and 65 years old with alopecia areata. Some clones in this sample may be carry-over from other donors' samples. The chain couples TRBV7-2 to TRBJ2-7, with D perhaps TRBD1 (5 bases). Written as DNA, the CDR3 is TGTGCCAGCAGCTCCAAGACAGTCTATGAGGCCTACGAGCAGTACTTC. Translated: CASSSKTVYEAYEQYF.